These 18 T cell receptor beta chains were sequenced from one sample in a study of cytomegalovirus exposure and HLA in healthy donors. In the PCR, 60 Vbeta and 13 Jbeta primers were used. The data were produced by immunoSEQ multiplex PCR, yet TCRdb's version contains in-frame clones alone and is incomplete. This table lists about 140,000 clones. Sample: PBMCs. The receptors originated from a middle-aged man in good health and CMV-seronegative.

The J gene is TRBJ1-2, the V gene TRBV7-9, with 8 bases lining up with TRBD1. The CDR3 extends over 13 amino acids. The V and J ends lost 5 bases and 3 bases, in that order; junction bases with no gene match: 2. CDR1 SEHNR and CDR2 FQNEAQ come from the germline V gene (reference sequence). CDR3 residues: CASSEDRDYGYTF. In DNA form, the CDR3 reads TGTGCCAGCAGCGAGGACAGGGACTATGGCTACACCTTC.

The chain couples TRBV28 to TRBJ1-5, with 10 bases matching TRBD1. The V gene's germline CDR1 is MDHEN and CDR2 SYDVKM. CDR3 length: 23 residues. With V trimmed by 2 bases and J by 2 bases, 24 bases remained unmatched. The CDR3 DNA reads TGTGCCAGCAGTTTAAGTACGATGGGGTTAGGGACAGGGGACGCGCTTGGCAATCAGCCCCAGCATTTT. Translating it yields CASSLSTMGLGTGDALGNQPQHF.

The rearrangement joins TRBV6-5 to TRBJ1-5; D is possibly TRBD1 (6 bases). V was shortened by 2 bases and J by 7 bases, with 15 bases between the two germline ends. CDR3 length: 15 residues. CDR1 and CDR2 (germline): MNHEY, SVGAGI. For the CDR3, the DNA is TGTGCCAGCAGTTACGGGGGGGCCCTAGGACAGCCCCAGCATTTT. Protein product: CASSYGGALGQPQHF.

The chain combines TRBV25-1 with TRBJ2-7; TRBD2 is a possible D gene (5 bases). V lost 5 bases and J lost 1, with 15 bases in between. CDR1 is MGHDK and CDR2 is SYGVNS in the germline V gene. CDR3 length: 15 residues. CDR3 DNA sequence: TGTGCCAGCAGTTCGGGAAGGGCGGAGTCCTACGAGCAGTACTTC. It yields the protein CASSSGRAESYEQYF.

In nucleotides, the CDR3 is TGTGCCAGCAGCTTAACAGGGGGCCCTAATGAAAAACTGTTTTTT. Protein product: CASSLTGGPNEKLFF. The V call is TRBV7-9, the J call TRBJ1-4, with 9 bases matching TRBD1. The CDR3 covers 15 residues. Germline values: CDR1 SEHNR, CDR2 FQNEAQ (reference sequence). V gave up 2 bases and J gave up 3 bases; unmatched junction bases: 1. The full variable domain, in which reference TRBV7-9 and TRBJ1-4 provide the parts outside the CDR3, is DTGVSQNPRHKITKRGQNVTFRCDPISEHNRLYWYRQTLGQGPEFLTYFQNEAQLEKSRLLSDRFSAERPKGSFSTLEIQRTEQGDSAMYLCASSLTGGPNEKLFFGSGTQLSVL.

The chain combines TRBV6-6 with TRBJ1-1; D call uncertain. With 4 bases removed from V and 6 bases from J, the gap between germline ends came to 9 bases. This CDR3 has 12 residues. Germline CDR1 reads MNHNY; CDR2 reads SVGAGI (reference sequence). The CDR3 bases are TGTGCCAGCAGTTCGGGAGCGGCTGAAGCTTTCTTT. As protein: CASSSGAAEAFF.

This chain links TRBV10-3 with TRBJ2-7, with 9 bases matching TRBD2. V shed 0 bases and J 0 bases; nucleotides not matched to a gene: 0. CDR3 length: 15 amino acids. Germline V CDR1 and CDR2: ENHRY, SYGVKD. CDR3 sequence: CAISESSGGSYEQYF. Here the CDR3 DNA reads TGTGCCATCAGTGAGTCTAGCGGGGGCTCCTACGAGCAGTACTTC.

This rearrangement joins TRBV7-2 to TRBJ1-1; 9 positions agree with TRBD1. Looked up from germline, CDR1 is SGHTA and CDR2 is FQGNSA. Trimming at V came to 1 base and at J to 4 bases, leaving 13 bases not matched to a gene. The CDR3 runs 18 residues. The CDR3 DNA reads TGTGCCAGCAGCTTAGGATCATACAGGGGGCGCCGGGGCACTGAAGCTTTCTTT. Protein product: CASSLGSYRGRRGTEAFF.

The chain employs TRBV13 and TRBJ1-2, with a tentative D call TRBD1 (5 bases). V was shortened by 5 bases and J by 8 bases, with 15 bases between the two germline ends. Germline V CDR1 and CDR2: PRHDT, FYEKMQ (reference sequence). This CDR3 comprises 13 residues. The DNA of the CDR3 is TGTGCCAGCAGCCGGGGGAGGGGTTTAGGCTACACCTTC. Amino acids: CASSRGRGLGYTF.

In DNA, the CDR3 is TGTGCCATCAGAGTGGGGGGGGCCAGCACAGATACGCAGTATTTT. It yields the protein CAIRVGGASTDTQYF. The chain uses TRBV10-3 and TRBJ2-3; D possibly corresponds to TRBD2 (7 bases). There are 15 residues in the CDR3. Germline V gene lookup returns CDR1 ENHRY and CDR2 SYGVKD. V shed 6 bases and J shed 0 bases, with 13 bases lying between them.

The CDR3 nucleotides are TGCGCCAGCAGCGGGACAGACCCTATGAACACTGAAGCTTTCTTT. This translates into CASSGTDPMNTEAFF. The rearrangement joins TRBV5-1 to TRBJ1-1, with 7 bases fitting TRBD1. Losses at the gene ends were 4 bases for V and 0 bases for J; bases not matched to a gene: 6. This CDR3 region has 15 residues. CDR1 is SGHRS, CDR2 YFSETQ, per germline.

The rearrangement links TRBV19 to TRBJ2-7; D might be TRBD1 (6 bases). Germline-derived CDR1 and CDR2 are LNHDA and SQIVND (reference sequence). Trimming pared 4 bases from V and 2 bases from J, leaving 15 bases between. The length of the CDR3 is 15 residues. This CDR3 is CASSRSGTSPYEQYF. In nucleotides, the CDR3 is TGTGCCAGTAGTAGATCCGGGACATCTCCCTACGAGCAGTACTTC. Full variable domain (rest looked up from reference TRBV19 and TRBJ2-7): DGGITQSPKYLFRKEGQNVTLSCEQNLNHDAMYWYRQDPGQGLRLIYYSQIVNDFQKGDIAEGYSVSREKKESFPLTVTSAQKNPTAFYLCASSRSGTSPYEQYFGPGTRLTVT.

The chain is built from TRBV28 and TRBJ2-7; TRBD1 matches 7 bases. The CDR3 sequence is 15 residues long. Germline V gene lookup returns CDR1 MDHEN and CDR2 SYDVKM. The V and J ends lost 5 bases and 6 bases, in that order; junction bases with no gene match: 13. DNA of the CDR3: TGTGCCAGCAGTCCCGGGGCAGGGGGTTGGGTCGAGCAGTACTTC. Translating it yields CASSPGAGGWVEQYF.

The CDR3 DNA is TGCGCCAGCAGCCAAGGGCTAGCCGGTGTACTAGGGACAGATACGCAGTATTTT. Its protein is CASSQGLAGVLGTDTQYF. The chain joins TRBV4-3 to TRBJ2-3; D possibly corresponds to TRBD2 (5 bases). CDR3 length equals 18 residues. The V gene's germline CDR1 is LGHNA and CDR2 YSLEER. V lost 1 base and J 3 bases, leaving 20 bases between the germline ends.

The rearrangement links TRBV4-1 to TRBJ2-3; 11 positions agree with TRBD2. The CDR3 runs 15 residues. CDR1 MGHRA and CDR2 YSYEKL come from the germline V gene. The V segment lost 7 bases and the J segment 2 bases; nucleotides outside the gene matches: 5. As DNA, the CDR3 is TGCGCCAGCACCGGGACTAGCGGTTTCACAGATACGCAGTATTTT. This encodes CASTGTSGFTDTQYF.

This sequence joins TRBV5-1 and TRBJ2-2; 11 nucleotides align to TRBD2. The junction had 6 bases not matched to a gene; V was cut back by 0 bases and J by 5 bases. CDR3 size: 17 residues. Germline V gene sequence: CDR1 SGHRS, CDR2 YFSETQ. CDR3 residues: CASSLAPGTSGTGELFF. The CDR3, as DNA: TGCGCCAGCAGCTTGGCCCCAGGGACTAGCGGTACCGGGGAGCTGTTTTTT.

This rearrangement joins TRBV10-3 to TRBJ2-7, with D maybe TRBD2 (6 bases). V was trimmed by 2 bases and J by 1 base, leaving 12 bases between them. CDR3 length equals 15 residues. CDR1 is ENHRY and CDR2 is SYGVKD in the germline V gene. As DNA, the CDR3 is TGTGCCATCAGTGAGGGAATGGGGGGATCCTACGAGCAGTACTTC. Its translation is CAISEGMGGSYEQYF.

The chain is built from TRBV9 and TRBJ2-7; 14 bases map to TRBD2. Germline-derived CDR1 and CDR2 are SGDLS and YYNGEE. V gave up 0 bases and J gave up 2 bases; unmatched junction bases: 7. The CDR3 sequence is 18 residues long. CDR3 region: CASSVATTSGGATYEQYF. Written as DNA, the CDR3 is TGTGCCAGCAGCGTAGCGACGACTAGCGGGGGGGCCACCTACGAGCAGTACTTC.